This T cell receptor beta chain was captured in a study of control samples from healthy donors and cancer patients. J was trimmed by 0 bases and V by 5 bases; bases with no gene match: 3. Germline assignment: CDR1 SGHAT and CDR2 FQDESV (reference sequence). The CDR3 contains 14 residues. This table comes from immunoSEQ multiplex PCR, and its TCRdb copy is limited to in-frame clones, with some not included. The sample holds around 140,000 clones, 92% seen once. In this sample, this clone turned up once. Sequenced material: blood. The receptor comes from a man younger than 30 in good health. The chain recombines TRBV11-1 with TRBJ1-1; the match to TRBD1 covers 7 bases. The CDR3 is CASSRGQVNTEAFF. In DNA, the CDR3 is TGTGCCAGCAGCCGCGGACAGGTGAACACTGAAGCTTTCTTT.